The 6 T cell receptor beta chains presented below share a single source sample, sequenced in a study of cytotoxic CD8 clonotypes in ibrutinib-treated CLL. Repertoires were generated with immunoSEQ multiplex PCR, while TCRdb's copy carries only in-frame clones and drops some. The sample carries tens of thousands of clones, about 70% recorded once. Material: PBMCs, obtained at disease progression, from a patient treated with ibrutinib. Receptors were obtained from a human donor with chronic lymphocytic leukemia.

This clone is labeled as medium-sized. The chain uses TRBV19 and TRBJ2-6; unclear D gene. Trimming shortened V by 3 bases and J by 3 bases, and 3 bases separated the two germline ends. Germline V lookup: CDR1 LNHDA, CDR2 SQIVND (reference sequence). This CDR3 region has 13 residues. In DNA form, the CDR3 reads TGTGCCAGTAGTATGGGTGGGGCCAACGTCCTGACTTTC. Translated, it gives CASSMGGANVLTF.

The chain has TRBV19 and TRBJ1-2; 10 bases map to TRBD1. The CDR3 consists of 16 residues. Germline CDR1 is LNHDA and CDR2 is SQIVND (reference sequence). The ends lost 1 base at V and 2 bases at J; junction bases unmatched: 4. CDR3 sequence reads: CASSIARTGGNYGYTF. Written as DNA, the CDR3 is TGTGCCAGTAGTATAGCTCGGACAGGGGGGAACTATGGCTACACCTTC. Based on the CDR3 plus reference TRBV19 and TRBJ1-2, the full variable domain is DGGITQSPKYLFRKEGQNVTLSCEQNLNHDAMYWYRQDPGQGLRLIYYSQIVNDFQKGDIAEGYSVSREKKESFPLTVTSAQKNPTAFYLCASSIARTGGNYGYTFGSGTRLTVV.

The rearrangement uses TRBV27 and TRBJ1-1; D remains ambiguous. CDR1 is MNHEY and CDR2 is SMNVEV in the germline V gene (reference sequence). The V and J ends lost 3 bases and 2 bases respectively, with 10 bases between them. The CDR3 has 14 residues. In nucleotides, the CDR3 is TGTGCCAGCAGTTTTGGTGGCACCAACACTGAAGCTTTCTTT. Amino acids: CASSFGGTNTEAFF.

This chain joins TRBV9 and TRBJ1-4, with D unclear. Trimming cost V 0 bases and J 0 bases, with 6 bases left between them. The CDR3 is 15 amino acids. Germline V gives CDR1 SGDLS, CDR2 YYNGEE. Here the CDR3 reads CASSVDTTTNEKLFF. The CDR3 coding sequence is TGTGCCAGCAGCGTAGATACTACAACTAATGAAAAACTGTTTTTT. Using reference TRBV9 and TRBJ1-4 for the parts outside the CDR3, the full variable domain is DSGVTQTPKHLITATGQRVTLRCSPRSGDLSVYWYQQSLDQGLQFLIQYYNGEERAKGNILERFSAQQFPDLHSELNLSSLELGDSALYFCASSVDTTTNEKLFFGSGTQLSVL.

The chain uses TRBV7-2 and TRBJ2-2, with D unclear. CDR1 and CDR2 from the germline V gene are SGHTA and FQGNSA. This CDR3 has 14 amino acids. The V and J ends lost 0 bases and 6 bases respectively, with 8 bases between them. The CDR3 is CASSLARGAGELFF. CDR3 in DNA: TGTGCCAGCAGCTTAGCCCGTGGTGCCGGGGAGCTGTTTTTT.

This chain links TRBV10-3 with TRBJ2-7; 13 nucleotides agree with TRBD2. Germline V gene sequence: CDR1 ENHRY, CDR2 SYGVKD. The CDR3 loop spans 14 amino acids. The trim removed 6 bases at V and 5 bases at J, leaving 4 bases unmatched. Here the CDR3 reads CAISKGLAGDEQYF. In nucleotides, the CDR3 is TGTGCCATCAGCAAAGGACTAGCGGGAGACGAGCAGTACTTC.